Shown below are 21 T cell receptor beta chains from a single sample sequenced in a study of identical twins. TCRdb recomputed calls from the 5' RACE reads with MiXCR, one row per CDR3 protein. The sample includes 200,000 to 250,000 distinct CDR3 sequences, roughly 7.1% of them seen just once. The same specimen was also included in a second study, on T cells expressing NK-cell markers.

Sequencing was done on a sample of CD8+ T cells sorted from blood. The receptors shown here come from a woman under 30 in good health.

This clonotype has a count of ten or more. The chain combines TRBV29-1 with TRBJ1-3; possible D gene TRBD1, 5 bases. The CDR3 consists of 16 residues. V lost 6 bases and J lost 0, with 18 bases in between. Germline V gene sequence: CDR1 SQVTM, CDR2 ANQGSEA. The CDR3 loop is CSVPWGRMSSGNTIYF. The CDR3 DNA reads TGCAGCGTCCCTTGGGGACGGATGAGCTCTGGAAACACCATATATTTT.

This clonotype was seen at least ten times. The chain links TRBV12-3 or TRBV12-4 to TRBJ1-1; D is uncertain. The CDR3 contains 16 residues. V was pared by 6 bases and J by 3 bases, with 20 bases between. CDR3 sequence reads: CASSQPRARGDTEAFF. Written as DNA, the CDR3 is TGTGCCAGCAGCCAACCGAGGGCCCGAGGAGACACTGAAGCTTTCTTT.

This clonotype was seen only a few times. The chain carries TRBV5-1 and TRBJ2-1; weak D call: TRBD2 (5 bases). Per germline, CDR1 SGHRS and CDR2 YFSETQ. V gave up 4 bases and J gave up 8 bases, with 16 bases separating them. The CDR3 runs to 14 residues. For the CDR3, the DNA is TGCGCCAGCAGCATCCCCGAGCGGTGGGATGAGCAGTTCTTC. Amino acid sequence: CASSIPERWDEQFF.

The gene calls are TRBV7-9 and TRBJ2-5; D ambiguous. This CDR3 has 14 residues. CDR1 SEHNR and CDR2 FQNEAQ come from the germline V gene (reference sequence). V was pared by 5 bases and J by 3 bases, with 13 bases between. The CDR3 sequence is CASSPVERKETQYF. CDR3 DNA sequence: TGTGCCAGCAGCCCGGTGGAAAGAAAAGAGACCCAGTACTTC.

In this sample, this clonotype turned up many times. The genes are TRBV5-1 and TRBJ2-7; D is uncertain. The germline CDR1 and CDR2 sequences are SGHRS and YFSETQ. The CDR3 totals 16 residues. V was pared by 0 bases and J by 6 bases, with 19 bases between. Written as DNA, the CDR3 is TGCGCCAGCAGCTTGGACCCTGGGAAGTGGGTACTCGAGCAGTACTTC. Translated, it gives CASSLDPGKWVLEQYF. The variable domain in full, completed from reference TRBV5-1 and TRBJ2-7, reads KAGVTQTPRYLIKTRGQQVTLSCSPISGHRSVSWYQQTPGQGLQFLFEYFSETQRNKGNFPGRFSGRQFSNSRSEMNVSTLELGDSALYLCASSLDPGKWVLEQYFGPGTRLTVT.

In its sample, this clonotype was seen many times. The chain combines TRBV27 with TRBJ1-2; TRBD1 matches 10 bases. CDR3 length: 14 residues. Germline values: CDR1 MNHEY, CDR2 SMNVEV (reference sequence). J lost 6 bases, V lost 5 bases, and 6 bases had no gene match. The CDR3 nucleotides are TGTGCCAGCAGTCTCACGACAGGGGGCAATGGCTACACCTTC. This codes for CASSLTTGGNGYTF.

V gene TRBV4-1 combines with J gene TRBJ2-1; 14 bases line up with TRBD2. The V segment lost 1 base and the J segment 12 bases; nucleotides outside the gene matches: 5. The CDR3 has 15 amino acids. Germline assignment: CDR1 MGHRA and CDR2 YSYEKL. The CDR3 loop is CASSQAGLAGARQFF. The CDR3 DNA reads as TGCGCCAGCAGCCAAGCGGGACTAGCGGGAGCACGGCAGTTCTTC.

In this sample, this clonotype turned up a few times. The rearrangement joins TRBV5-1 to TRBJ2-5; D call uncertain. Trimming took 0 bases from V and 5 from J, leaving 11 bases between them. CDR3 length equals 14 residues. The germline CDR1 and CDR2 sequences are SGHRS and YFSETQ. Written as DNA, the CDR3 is TGCGCCAGCAGCTTGGCGACTTCGCTCGAGACCCAGTACTTC. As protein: CASSLATSLETQYF.

The CDR3 region has the DNA TGTGCCAGCGGAGAGGGGGGGGCGGACCAGCCCCAGCATTTT. This translates into CASGEGGADQPQHF. This chain connects TRBV9 to TRBJ1-5; tentatively, D is TRBD1 (6 bases). The germline gives CDR1 SGDLS, CDR2 YYNGEE. The CDR3 sequence is 14 residues long. V was shortened by 7 bases and J by 7 bases, with 18 bases between the two germline ends.

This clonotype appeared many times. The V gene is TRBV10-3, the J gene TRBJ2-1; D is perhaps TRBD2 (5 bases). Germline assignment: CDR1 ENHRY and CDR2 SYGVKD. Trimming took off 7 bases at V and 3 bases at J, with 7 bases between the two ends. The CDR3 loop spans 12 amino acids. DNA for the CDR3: TGTGCCATCAACGGGGACTACAATGAGCAGTTCTTC. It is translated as CAINGDYNEQFF.

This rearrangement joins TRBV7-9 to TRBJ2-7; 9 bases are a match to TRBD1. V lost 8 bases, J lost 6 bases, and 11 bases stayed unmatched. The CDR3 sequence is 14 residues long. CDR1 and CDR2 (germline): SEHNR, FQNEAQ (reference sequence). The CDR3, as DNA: TGTGCCAGCTCCCCTAGCAGGGGACAGGGCGAGCAGTACTTC. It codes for CASSPSRGQGEQYF.

The CDR3 sequence is CASSQGRFLAGNTIYF. The CDR3 DNA reads TGCGCCAGCAGCCAAGGACGGTTTCTCGCTGGAAACACCATATATTTT. V gene TRBV4-3 combines with J gene TRBJ1-3; D ambiguous. Germline V gene lookup returns CDR1 LGHNA and CDR2 YSLEER. This CDR3 region has 16 residues. Trimming pared 1 base from V and 2 bases from J, leaving 12 bases between.

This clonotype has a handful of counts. The CDR3 protein is CASSKASGRGEQYF. Written as DNA, the CDR3 is TGTGCCAGCAGCAAAGCTAGCGGGAGGGGCGAGCAGTACTTC. The chain is built from TRBV11-2 and TRBJ2-7, with 12 bases aligning to TRBD2. The CDR3 is 14 residues long. Trimming cost V 5 bases and J 6 bases; bases outside gene matches: 5. CDR1 and CDR2 (germline): SGHAT, FQNNGV.

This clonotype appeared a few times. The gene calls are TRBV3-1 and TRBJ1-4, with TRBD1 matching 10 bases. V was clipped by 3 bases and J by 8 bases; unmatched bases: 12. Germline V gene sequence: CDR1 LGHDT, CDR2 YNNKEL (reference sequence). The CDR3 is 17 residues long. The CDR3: CASSQVPGQGSFEKLFF. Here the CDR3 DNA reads TGTGCCAGCAGCCAGGTCCCGGGACAGGGGTCCTTCGAAAAACTGTTTTTT.

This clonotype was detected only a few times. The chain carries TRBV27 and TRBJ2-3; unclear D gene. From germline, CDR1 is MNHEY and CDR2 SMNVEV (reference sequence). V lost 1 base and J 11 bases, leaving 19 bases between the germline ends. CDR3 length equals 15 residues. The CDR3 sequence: CASSLLGMGGSWQYF. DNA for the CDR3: TGTGCCAGCAGTTTATTGGGAATGGGTGGATCTTGGCAGTATTTT.

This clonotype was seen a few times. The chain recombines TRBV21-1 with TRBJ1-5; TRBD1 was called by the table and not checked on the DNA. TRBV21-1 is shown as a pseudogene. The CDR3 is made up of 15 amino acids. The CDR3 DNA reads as TGTGCCAGCGGTAAGGGGGATGAGAGCAATCAGCCCCAGCATTTT. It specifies CASGKGDESNQPQHF.

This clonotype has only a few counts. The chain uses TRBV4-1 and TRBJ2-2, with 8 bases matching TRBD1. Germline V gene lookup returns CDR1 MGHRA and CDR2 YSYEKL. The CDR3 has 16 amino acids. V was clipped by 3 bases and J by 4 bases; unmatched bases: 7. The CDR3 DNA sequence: TGCGCCAGCAGCCAGAGGACAGGGCCGACCACCGGGGAGCTGTTTTTT. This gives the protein CASSQRTGPTTGELFF.

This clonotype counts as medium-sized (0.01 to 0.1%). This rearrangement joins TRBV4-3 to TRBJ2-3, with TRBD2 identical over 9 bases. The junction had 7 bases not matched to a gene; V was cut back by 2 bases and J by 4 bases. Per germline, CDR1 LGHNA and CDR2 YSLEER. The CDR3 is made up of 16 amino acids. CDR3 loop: CASSQQAGGGADTQYF. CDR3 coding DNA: TGCGCCAGCAGCCAACAAGCGGGAGGTGGGGCAGATACGCAGTATTTT.

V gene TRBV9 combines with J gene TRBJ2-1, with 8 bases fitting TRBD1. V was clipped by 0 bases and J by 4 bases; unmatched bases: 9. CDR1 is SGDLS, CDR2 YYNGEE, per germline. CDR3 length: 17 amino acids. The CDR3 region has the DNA TGTGCCAGCAGCGTAGGTGGGGCAGGGGGCGGTTACAATGAGCAGTTCTTC. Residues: CASSVGGAGGGYNEQFF.

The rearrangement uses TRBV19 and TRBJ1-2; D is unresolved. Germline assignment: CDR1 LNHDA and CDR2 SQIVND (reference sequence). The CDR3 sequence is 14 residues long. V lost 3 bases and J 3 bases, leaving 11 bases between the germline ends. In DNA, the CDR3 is TGTGCCAGTAGTATTCACGTGGCGGACTATGGCTACACCTTC. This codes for CASSIHVADYGYTF. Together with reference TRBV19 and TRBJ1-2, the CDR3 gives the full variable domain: DGGITQSPKYLFRKEGQNVTLSCEQNLNHDAMYWYRQDPGQGLRLIYYSQIVNDFQKGDIAEGYSVSREKKESFPLTVTSAQKNPTAFYLCASSIHVADYGYTFGSGTRLTVV.

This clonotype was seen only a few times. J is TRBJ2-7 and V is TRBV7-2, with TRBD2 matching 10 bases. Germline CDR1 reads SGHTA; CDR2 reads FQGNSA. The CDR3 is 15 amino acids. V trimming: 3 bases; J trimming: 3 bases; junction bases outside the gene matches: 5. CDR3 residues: CASSFQGLAFYEQYF. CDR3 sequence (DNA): TGTGCCAGCAGCTTCCAGGGACTAGCGTTCTACGAGCAGTACTTC.